This T cell receptor (beta chain) emerged from a study of naive and memory T cell subsets. The V gene's germline CDR1 is GTSNPN and CDR2 SVGIG (reference sequence). Trimming removed 0 bases from V and 2 bases from J; junction bases left unmatched: 7. This CDR3 has 15 amino acids. Both TRBC1 and TRBC2 were covered by a beta constant-region primer of two equimolar oligonucleotides. The ligated cDNA underwent four PCR rounds using SP2 and nested alpha and beta constant-region primers. TCRdb called the UMI-ligation and nested PCR reads again in MiXCR, with one record for every CDR3 protein. The sample shows under 150,000 distinct CDR3 sequences, under 25% of them seen only once. As to this clonotype: Antigen specificity is unknown.

Notes on the study in general: Diversity fell and Gini index rose from naive through CM, EM, EMRA. Possibly reflecting memory cells re-expressing CD45RA, a few larger clonotypes occurred in naive repertoires, especially CD8.

The sequencing sample was made of naive CD8+ T cells from blood. This receptor was taken from a human donor in good health. The chain employs TRBV30 and TRBJ2-7; 7 nucleotides agree with TRBD1. This CDR3 reads CAWSVEGTDPYEQYF. The CDR3 bases are TGTGCCTGGAGTGTAGAGGGGACAGACCCCTACGAGCAGTACTTC.